What follows describes a single T cell receptor (beta chain). There is no known antigen for this receptor. No per-base quality is available; no much larger clone lies one base away. The data originate from a study of blood T cells in healthy people across ages (dated by TCRdb to between 2014 and 2017). Context from the whole study: In model experiments, roughly one uniquely barcoded TCR beta cDNA molecule per two T cells was captured by template switching. The study measured age-related changes in TCR beta repertoire diversity using deep sequencing normalized with unique cDNA molecular identifiers. Donors of different ages were randomly distributed across sequencing lanes to avoid experimental bias. Donors were grouped into four age groups: young (average 16 years), middle-aged (about 38), aged (over 55) and long-lived (approximately 78). The study analyzed two additional independent replicas of 1 million unique cDNA reads from the same blood draw for two donors, one aged 18 to 29 and one aged 80 or older.

The library relied on 5' RACE. The instrument given in TCRdb is Illumina HiSeq 2500. A second 7 to 11 cycle PCR used a sample-barcoded 5' primer and a J-beta primer mix. Each TCR beta cDNA molecule received a unique molecular identifier from a template-switch 5' adaptor carrying 12 random nucleotides. Each sample yielded at least 3 million CDR3-containing paired-end reads. All of the RNA was converted into first-strand cDNA using the Mint cDNA synthesis kit, with a TRBC-specific oligonucleotide serving as the primer. Following uracil-DNA glycosylase treatment, a first 18-cycle PCR with universal primers M1SS and BC2_uni_R was performed on all cDNA. The paper's processing steps were these. For normalization, 1 million high-quality reads were randomly selected from each sample, with every read carrying a distinct molecular identifier. Reads with shared molecular identifiers were discarded instead of being binned into consensus sequences. MiTCR, run with a Q25 quality threshold and the strictest error-elimination algorithm, handled CDR3 identification, clonotype clustering and error correction. A nonparametric unseen species model using Euler transformation provided a lower-bound estimate of total TCR beta diversity. Clones were called with MiXCR by TCRdb after fastp trimmed the public reads at Q25, and only in-frame beta chains were retained. Each entry is one CDR3 protein sequence, shown with its most common DNA and genes. TCRdb's processing, not the authors', yielded these V and J calls. Counted in this sample were 650,000 to 1,000,000 distinct CDR3 sequences; about 45% of them appeared once. The ten largest clones capture around a sixth of the sample.

CDR1 and CDR2 are drawn from the germline V gene: SNHLY, FYNNEI. Including the terminal cysteine and phenylalanine, the CDR3 comprises 15 residues. Only the CDR3 DNA is retained, 45 bases long and in frame from the first base. At the junction V is shortened by 8 bases and J by 0 bases; bases outside the gene matches: 6. Results the study describes overall, beyond this receptor: The long-lived group showed more naive CD4+ T cells, fewer expanded clones and increased TCR diversity than the aged group, suggesting age selection. As age increased, observed TCR beta diversity per million T cells dropped in a roughly linear way, and a significant reduction was already evident by age 40. Conclusive comparison of naive and antigen-experienced compartments was prevented by the profiling of bulk unsorted PBMCs. Total diversity estimates from one million sequenced T cells were considered lower bounds and underestimates. Donor CMV infection status was unknown, potentially confounding age-related changes in expanded clonotypes. Observed TCR beta diversity correlated strongly with the percentage of naive T cells measured by flow cytometry.

The donors were 40 or so Caucasian individuals from Russia, aged roughly 6 to 100 years, who were systemically healthy. Ten milliliters of peripheral blood were drawn from each donor into EDTA-treated Vacutainer tubes. PBMCs were isolated by Ficoll-Paque density-gradient centrifugation, with at least 7 million obtained per sample. Total RNA was extracted from PBMCs with Trizol reagent, with at least 5 micrograms obtained per sample. For every donor, an aliquot of PBMCs went through flow cytometry to measure the percentages of naive CD45RAhigh/CD27high T cells. The rearranged chain carries TRBV2 and TRBJ2-1, and 8 junction bases match TRBD2. Source material: blood. This TCR came from a man older than 75 in good health. The nucleotide sequence reads TGTGCCAGCGGAAGGAGCGGGAGCTCCTACAATGAGCAGTTCTTC. It translates as CASGRSGSSYNEQFF.